This TCR beta chain appears in the sequencing data of a study of cytomegalovirus exposure and HLA in healthy donors. Study conclusions and caveats: More than 150 TCR beta chains were listed as cytomegalovirus-associated. Most TCRs appeared rarely, but some public TCRs recurred in many donors.

This clone was seen once. Its antigen is still unknown. Trimming took off 0 bases at V and 0 bases at J, with 10 bases between the two ends. This CDR3 comprises 16 residues. The V gene's germline CDR1 is SGHVS and CDR2 FNYEAQ. Clones were read by immunoSEQ multiplex PCR, and TCRdb kept only the in-frame ones, dropping some. Of under 200,000 clones listed, about 90% are singletons. This sequence originates from a woman between 18 and 29 years old in good health and CMV-seropositive. Material: PBMCs. The chain employs TRBV7-6 and TRBJ2-3; TRBD2 is a possible D gene (6 bases). DNA of the CDR3: TGTGCCAGCAGCTTAGCGCGCGGGGCTAGCACAGATACGCAGTATTTT. Amino acids: CASSLARGASTDTQYF.